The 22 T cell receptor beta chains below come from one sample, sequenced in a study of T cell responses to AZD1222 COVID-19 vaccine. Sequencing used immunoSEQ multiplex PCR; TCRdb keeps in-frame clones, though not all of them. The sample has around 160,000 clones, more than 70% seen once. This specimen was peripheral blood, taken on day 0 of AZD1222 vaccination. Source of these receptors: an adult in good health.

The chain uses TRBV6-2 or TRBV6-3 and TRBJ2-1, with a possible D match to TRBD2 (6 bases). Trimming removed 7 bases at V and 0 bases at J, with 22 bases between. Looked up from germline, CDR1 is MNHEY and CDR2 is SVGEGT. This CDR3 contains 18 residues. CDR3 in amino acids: CASIPTGGAPGSYNEQFF. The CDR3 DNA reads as TGTGCCAGCATCCCTACGGGCGGGGCCCCTGGCTCCTACAATGAGCAGTTCTTC.

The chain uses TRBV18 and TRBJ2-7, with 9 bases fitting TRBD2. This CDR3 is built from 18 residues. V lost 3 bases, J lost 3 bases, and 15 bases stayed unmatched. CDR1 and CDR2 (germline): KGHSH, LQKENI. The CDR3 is CASSPLGTSSSIGYEQYF. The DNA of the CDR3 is TGTGCCAGCTCACCGCTCGGGACTAGCTCATCTATAGGCTACGAGCAGTACTTC.

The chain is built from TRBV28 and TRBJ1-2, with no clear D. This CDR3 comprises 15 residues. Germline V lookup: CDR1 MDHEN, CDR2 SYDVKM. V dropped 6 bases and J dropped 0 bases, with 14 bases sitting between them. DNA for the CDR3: TGTGCCAGCAGCCGCCCGGTCGGGGCTAACTATGGCTACACCTTC. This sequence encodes CASSRPVGANYGYTF.

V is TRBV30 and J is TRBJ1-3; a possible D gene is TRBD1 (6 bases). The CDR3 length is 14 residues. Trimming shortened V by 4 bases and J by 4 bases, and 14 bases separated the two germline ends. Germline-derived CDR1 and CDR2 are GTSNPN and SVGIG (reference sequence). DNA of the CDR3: TGTGCCTGGAACAGGGCTTGGTCAGGAAACACCATATATTTT. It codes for CAWNRAWSGNTIYF. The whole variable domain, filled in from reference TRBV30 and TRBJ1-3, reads SQTIHQWPATLVQPVGSPLSLECTVEGTSNPNLYWYRQAAGRGLQLLFYSVGIGQISSEVPQNLSASRPQDRQFILSSKKLLLSDSGFYLCAWNRAWSGNTIYFGEGSWLTVV.

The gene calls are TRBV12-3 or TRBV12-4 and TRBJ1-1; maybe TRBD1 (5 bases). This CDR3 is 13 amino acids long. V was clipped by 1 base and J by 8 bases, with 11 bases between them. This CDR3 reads CASSLGTGVEAFF. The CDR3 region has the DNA TGTGCCAGCAGTTTAGGTACAGGCGTGGAAGCTTTCTTT.

The CDR3, as DNA: TGTGCCAGCAGCCAGGGGCCCGACAGGCATCAATCCTATGGCTACACCTTC. Residues: CASSQGPDRHQSYGYTF. The V and J genes are TRBV4-2 and TRBJ1-2, with D tentatively TRBD1 (6 bases). The CDR3 runs to 17 residues. V was pared by 3 bases and J by 4 bases, with 21 bases between. CDR1 and CDR2 (germline): LGHNA, YNFKEQ.

Here the CDR3 reads CASSYAQGGTNEKLFF. The CDR3 nucleotides are TGCGCCAGCAGCTACGCACAGGGGGGCACTAATGAAAAACTGTTTTTT. The V call is TRBV5-1, the J call TRBJ1-4; 8 bases match TRBD1. This CDR3 contains 16 residues. V lost 3 bases, J lost 2 bases, and 6 bases stayed unmatched. Germline V gene sequence: CDR1 SGHRS, CDR2 YFSETQ.

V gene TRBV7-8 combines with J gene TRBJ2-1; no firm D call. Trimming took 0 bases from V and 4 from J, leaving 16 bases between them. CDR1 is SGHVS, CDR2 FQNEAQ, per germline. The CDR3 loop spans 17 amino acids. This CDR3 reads CASSLASVPGPYNEQFF. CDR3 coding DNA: TGTGCCAGCAGCTTAGCCAGCGTCCCCGGCCCGTACAATGAGCAGTTCTTC.

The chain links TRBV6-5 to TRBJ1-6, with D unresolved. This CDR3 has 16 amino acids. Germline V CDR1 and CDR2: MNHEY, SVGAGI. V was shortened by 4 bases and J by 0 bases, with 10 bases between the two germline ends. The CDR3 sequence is CASSLDADSYNSPLHF. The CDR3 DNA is TGTGCCAGCAGTTTGGACGCCGACTCCTATAATTCACCCCTCCACTTT.

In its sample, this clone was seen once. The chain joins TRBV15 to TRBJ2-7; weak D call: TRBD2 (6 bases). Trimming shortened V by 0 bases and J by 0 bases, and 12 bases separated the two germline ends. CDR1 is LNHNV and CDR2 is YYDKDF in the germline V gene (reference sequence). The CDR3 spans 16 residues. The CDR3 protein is CATSRDRGLSSYEQYF. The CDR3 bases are TGTGCCACCAGCAGAGATCGGGGACTGAGCTCCTACGAGCAGTACTTC.

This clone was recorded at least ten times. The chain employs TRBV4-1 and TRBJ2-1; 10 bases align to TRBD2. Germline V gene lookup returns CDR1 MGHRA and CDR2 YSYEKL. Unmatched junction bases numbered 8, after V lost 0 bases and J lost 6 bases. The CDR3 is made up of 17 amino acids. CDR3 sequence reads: CASSQDWVSGRINEQFF. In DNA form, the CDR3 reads TGCGCCAGCAGCCAAGATTGGGTTAGCGGGAGGATCAATGAGCAGTTCTTC.

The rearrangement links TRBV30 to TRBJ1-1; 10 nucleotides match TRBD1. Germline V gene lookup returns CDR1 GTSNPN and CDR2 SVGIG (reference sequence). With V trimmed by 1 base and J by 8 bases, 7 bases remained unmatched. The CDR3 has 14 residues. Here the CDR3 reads CAWSASGQGMEAFF. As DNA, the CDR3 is TGTGCCTGGAGTGCATCGGGACAGGGGATGGAAGCTTTCTTT.

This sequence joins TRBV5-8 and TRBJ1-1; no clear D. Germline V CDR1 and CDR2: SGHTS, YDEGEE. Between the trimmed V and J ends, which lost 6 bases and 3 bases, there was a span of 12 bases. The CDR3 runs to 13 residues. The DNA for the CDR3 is TGTGCCAGCATCCTCGGATCGGACACTGAAGCTTTCTTT. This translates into CASILGSDTEAFF.

CDR3 region: CASSLQGGSNYGYTF. CDR3 coding DNA: TGTGCCAGCAGCCTACAGGGGGGATCTAACTATGGCTACACCTTC. The chain uses TRBV11-2 and TRBJ1-2, with 8 bases identical to TRBD1. With 5 bases clipped from V and 0 bases from J, the junction kept 5 bases outside the gene matches. The CDR3 is 15 amino acids. Looked up from germline, CDR1 is SGHAT and CDR2 is FQNNGV.

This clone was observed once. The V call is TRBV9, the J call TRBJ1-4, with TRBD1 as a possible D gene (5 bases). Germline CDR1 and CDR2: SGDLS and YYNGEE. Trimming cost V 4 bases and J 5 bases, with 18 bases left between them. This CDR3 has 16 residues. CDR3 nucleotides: TGTGCCAGCAGCTCGACGTCCGGGACTCCGAATGAAAAACTGTTTTTT. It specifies CASSSTSGTPNEKLFF.

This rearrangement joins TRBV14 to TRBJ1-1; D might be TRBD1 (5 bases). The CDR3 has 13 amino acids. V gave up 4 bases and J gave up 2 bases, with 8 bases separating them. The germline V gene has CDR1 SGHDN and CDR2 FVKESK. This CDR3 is CASSPGGNTEAFF. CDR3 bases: TGTGCCAGCAGCCCGGGGGGAAACACTGAAGCTTTCTTT.

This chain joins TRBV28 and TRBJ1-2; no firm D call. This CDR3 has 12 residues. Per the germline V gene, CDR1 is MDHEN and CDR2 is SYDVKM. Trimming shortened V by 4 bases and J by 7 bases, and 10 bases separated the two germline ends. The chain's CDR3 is CASSSEFLGYTF. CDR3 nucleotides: TGTGCCAGCAGTTCAGAATTCCTTGGCTACACCTTC.

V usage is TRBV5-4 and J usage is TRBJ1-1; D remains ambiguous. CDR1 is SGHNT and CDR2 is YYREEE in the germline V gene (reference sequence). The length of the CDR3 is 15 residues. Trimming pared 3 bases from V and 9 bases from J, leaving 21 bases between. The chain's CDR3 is CASSSGPKTTYQAFF. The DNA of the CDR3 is TGTGCCAGCAGCTCCGGCCCTAAGACAACTTACCAAGCTTTCTTT.

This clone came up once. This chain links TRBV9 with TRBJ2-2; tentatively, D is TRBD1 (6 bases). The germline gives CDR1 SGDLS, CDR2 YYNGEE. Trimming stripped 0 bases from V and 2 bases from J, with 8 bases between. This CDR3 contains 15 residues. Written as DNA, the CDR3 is TGTGCCAGCAGCGTAGAACAGGGCAACACCGGGGAGCTGTTTTTT. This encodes CASSVEQGNTGELFF.

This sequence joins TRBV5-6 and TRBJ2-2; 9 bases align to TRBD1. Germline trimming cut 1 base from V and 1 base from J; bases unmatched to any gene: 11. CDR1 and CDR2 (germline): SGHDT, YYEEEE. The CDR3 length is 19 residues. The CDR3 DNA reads TGTGCCAGCAGCTTGTACCAAGGGACAGGGATTATGAACACCGGGGAGCTGTTTTTT. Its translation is CASSLYQGTGIMNTGELFF.

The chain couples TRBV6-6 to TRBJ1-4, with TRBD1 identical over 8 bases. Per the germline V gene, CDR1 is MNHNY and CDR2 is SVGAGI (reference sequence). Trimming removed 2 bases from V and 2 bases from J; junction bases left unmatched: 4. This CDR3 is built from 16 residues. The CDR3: CASSYLAGGTNEKLFF. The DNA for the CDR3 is TGTGCCAGCAGTTACCTTGCAGGGGGCACTAATGAAAAACTGTTTTTT.

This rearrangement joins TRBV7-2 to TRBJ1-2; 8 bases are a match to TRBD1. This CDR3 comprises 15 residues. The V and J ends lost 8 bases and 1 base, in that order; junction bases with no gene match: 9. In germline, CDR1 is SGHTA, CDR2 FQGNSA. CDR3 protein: CASAPGQGNNYGYTF. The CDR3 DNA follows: TGTGCCAGCGCCCCCGGACAGGGTAATAACTATGGCTACACCTTC.